This paragraph reports one T cell receptor (beta chain). The antigen is not known. The data are from a study of shared clonotypes between healthy human individuals. Study observations and caveats: With few donors, the genetic and exposure-history diversity represented was limited. Relative to clonotypes present in all four donors, those not shared had lower generation probabilities.

Genomic DNA from each subset was divided evenly over several immunoSEQ plates. The repertoire was sequenced with immunoSEQ multiplex PCR; TCRdb's copy has only in-frame clones and lacks some. Here the sample spans approximately 2.3 million clones, more than 85% being singletons. Germline CDR1 reads SNHLY; CDR2 reads FYNNEI. With 7 bases removed from V and 10 bases from J, the gap between germline ends came to 20 bases. This CDR3 has 14 residues. This clonotype was sampled from a man between 18 and 29 years old in good health. Some clones in this sample may be carry-over from other donors' samples. The chain is built from TRBV2 and TRBJ1-5; D gene unclear. Material for sequencing was naive CD4+ T cells from PBMCs. Subset specified: CD45RA+ positively selected. This CDR3 reads CASTTLDAPGPQHF. CDR3 nucleotides: TGTGCCAGCACCACCTTGGACGCCCCGGGCCCCCAGCATTTT.